The 26 T cell receptor beta chains below come from one sample, sequenced in a study of T-cell reconstitution after alpha-beta-depleted transplantation in children. Preparation of the TCRbeta library was carried out with unique molecular identifiers. MiXCR, run by TCRdb on the PCR reads, gives a single entry per CDR3 protein. The sample has hundreds of thousands of distinct CDR3 sequences; about 10% are singletons. The sample here was PBMCs from the stem cell graft donor, taken from the stem cell graft. The receptors shown here come from a human donor who donated a stem cell graft to a child with acute myeloid leukemia.

This clonotype has at least ten counts. This rearrangement joins TRBV20-1 to TRBJ2-7, with D perhaps TRBD1 (6 bases). V was shortened by 3 bases and J by 0 bases, with 12 bases between the two germline ends. The CDR3 runs 14 residues. Per the germline V gene, CDR1 is DFQATT and CDR2 is SNEGSKA (reference sequence). CDR3 region: CSASHGQSSYEQYF. The DNA for the CDR3 is TGCAGTGCTAGTCACGGACAGTCCTCCTACGAGCAGTACTTC.

This chain uses TRBV20-1 with TRBJ2-3, with D perhaps TRBD1 or TRBD2 (5 bases each). The ends were cut back, 4 bases at V and 3 bases at J, with 17 bases in the middle. Germline CDR1 and CDR2: DFQATT and SNEGSKA (reference sequence). The CDR3 extends over 15 amino acids. The CDR3 loop is CSAKVPGRRTDTQYF. In DNA form, the CDR3 reads TGCAGTGCTAAGGTACCGGGGCGCAGAACAGATACGCAGTATTTT.

This clonotype was seen a handful of times. The chain couples TRBV5-6 to TRBJ1-5; TRBD1 aligns across 8 bases. The CDR3 runs to 15 residues. J gave up 5 bases and V 4 bases, and 8 bases lay outside the gene matches. Germline V gene data show CDR1 as SGHDT and CDR2 as YYEEEE. Here the CDR3 DNA reads TGTGCCAGCAGCACACTAGACAGGGGTGATCAGCCCCAGCATTTT. It specifies CASSTLDRGDQPQHF.

About this clonotype itself: This may be a read error, as it is one base from a much larger clone. The CDR3 protein is CASSLIPDLNTEAYF. The CDR3 region has the DNA TGCGCCAGCAGCTTAATCCCGGATCTGAACACTGAAGCTTACTTT. This chain connects TRBV5-1 to TRBJ1-1; D remains ambiguous. CDR1 SGHRS and CDR2 YFSETQ come from the germline V gene. The CDR3 covers 15 residues.

In this sample, this clonotype turned up a few times. The chain employs TRBV28 and TRBJ2-7, with 10 bases lining up with TRBD2. Germline V gene sequence: CDR1 MDHEN, CDR2 SYDVKM. There are 16 residues in the CDR3. V gave up 2 bases and J gave up 5 bases; unmatched junction bases: 9. The CDR3 DNA reads as TGTGCCAGCAGTTTAAGCGGGAGGGGGGAAAACCACGAGCAGTACTTC. It codes for CASSLSGRGENHEQYF.

This clonotype has a count of ten or more. The chain links TRBV20-1 to TRBJ2-7, with 10 bases matching TRBD1. Germline V lookup: CDR1 DFQATT, CDR2 SNEGSKA (reference sequence). CDR3 size: 14 residues. The junction had 3 bases not matched to a gene; V was cut back by 4 bases and J by 0 bases. CDR3 bases: TGCAGTGCTACTCGACAGGGGGCCTCCTACGAGCAGTACTTC. This encodes CSATRQGASYEQYF.

This clonotype has at least ten counts. This chain links TRBV29-1 with TRBJ2-7; D is perhaps TRBD1 or TRBD2 (5 bases each). Trimming removed 5 bases at V and 8 bases at J, with 19 bases between. This CDR3 contains 13 residues. The germline V gene has CDR1 SQVTM and CDR2 ANQGSEA. CDR3 region: CSVTGERGEKQYF. CDR3 DNA: TGCAGCGTTACCGGCGAGAGGGGCGAGAAGCAGTACTTC.

This clonotype was picked up many times. The chain employs TRBV12-3 or TRBV12-4 and TRBJ2-1; D may be TRBD1 or TRBD2 (6 bases each). CDR3 length equals 13 residues. With 4 bases removed from V and 7 bases from J, the gap between germline ends came to 11 bases. The CDR3 DNA sequence: TGTGCCAGCAGTTCAAAAGGGGGGAATGAGCAGTTCTTC. It is translated as CASSSKGGNEQFF.

This clonotype was observed a handful of times. The chain employs TRBV5-1 and TRBJ2-1; D is perhaps TRBD2 (5 bases). Trimming left V 5 bases short and J 8 bases short, with 11 bases between. The length of the CDR3 is 12 residues. Germline CDR1 and CDR2: SGHRS and YFSETQ. The CDR3 sequence: CASRGADYEQFF. The CDR3 bases are TGCGCCAGCAGGGGCGCGGACTATGAGCAGTTCTTC.

At least ten counts were recorded for this clonotype. The rearrangement joins TRBV3-1 to TRBJ1-5; D possibly corresponds to TRBD1 (5 bases). Trimming pared 1 base from V and 5 bases from J, leaving 6 bases between. The V gene's germline CDR1 is LGHDT and CDR2 YNNKEL (reference sequence). This CDR3 has 13 residues. The CDR3: CASSQGGYQPQHF. The CDR3 region has the DNA TGTGCCAGCAGCCAAGGGGGGTATCAGCCCCAGCATTTT.

This clonotype appeared many times. The DNA for the CDR3 is TGTGCCAGCAGTGGAAGTGGGGCCGGGGGACTAAGCACAGATACGCAGTATTTT. Translating gives CASSGSGAGGLSTDTQYF. The chain uses TRBV25-1 and TRBJ2-3; 7 bases are shared with TRBD2. CDR3 size: 18 residues. The trim removed 4 bases at V and 0 bases at J, leaving 13 bases unmatched. CDR1 MGHDK and CDR2 SYGVNS come from the germline V gene.

This clonotype was detected ten times or more. The chain recombines TRBV24-1 with TRBJ2-1; TRBD2 might be the D (6 bases). This CDR3 has 15 amino acids. With 4 bases removed from V and 7 bases from J, the gap between germline ends came to 16 bases. Germline assignment: CDR1 KGHDR and CDR2 SFDVKD. CDR3 protein: CATSERGAGRNEQFF. The CDR3 nucleotides are TGTGCCACCAGTGAGAGGGGAGCGGGTAGGAATGAGCAGTTCTTC.

This clonotype showed up just a few times. The rearrangement uses TRBV6-5 and TRBJ1-4, with TRBD1 matching over 8 bases. The CDR3 loop spans 15 amino acids. Germline V lookup: CDR1 MNHEY, CDR2 SVGAGI. Trimming at V came to 4 bases and at J to 4 bases, leaving 5 bases not matched to a gene. CDR3 bases: TGTGCCAGCAGTTCCAACAGGGGGAGTAATGAAAAACTGTTTTTT. Encoded protein: CASSSNRGSNEKLFF.

This clonotype was found a few times. The CDR3 nucleotides are TGTGCCAGCAGTTTTTCTAGCAGATACGAGCAGTACTTC. Protein product: CASSFSSRYEQYF. The chain employs TRBV6-5 and TRBJ2-7, with D possibly matching TRBD2 (5 bases). The V and J ends lost 4 bases and 4 bases respectively, with 11 bases between them. The germline gives CDR1 MNHEY, CDR2 SVGAGI. The CDR3 is 13 amino acids.

A single count supports this clonotype. One base away lies a much larger clone, so this may be a sequencing read error. The CDR3 is CASSSTVLGDWEQSF. The CDR3 nucleotides are TGCGCCAGCAGCTCTACAGTCCTGGGAGATTGGGAGCAGTCCTTC. The chain couples TRBV5-1 to TRBJ2-7; D is perhaps TRBD2 (5 bases). Germline-derived CDR1 and CDR2 are SGHRS and YFSETQ. The length of the CDR3 is 15 residues.

This sequence joins TRBV7-8 and TRBJ2-7, with a possible D match to TRBD1 (6 bases). This CDR3 region has 15 residues. The V gene lost 9 bases and the J gene lost 11 bases, with 29 bases spanning the gap. Looked up from germline, CDR1 is SGHVS and CDR2 is FQNEAQ. CDR3 nucleotide sequence: TGTGCCAGAAGCGATCGGGACACCGAAATTGGGAAGAAGTACTTC. Translation gives CARSDRDTEIGKKYF.

This clonotype showed up just a few times. The chain couples TRBV5-1 to TRBJ2-7; D remains ambiguous. V shed 0 bases and J shed 5 bases, with 15 bases lying between them. This CDR3 has 15 residues. Per germline, CDR1 SGHRS and CDR2 YFSETQ. The CDR3 bases are TGCGCCAGCAGCTTGGAGGGCCTCGTAAGCCACGAGCAGTACTTC. Its protein product is CASSLEGLVSHEQYF.

This clonotype was seen only a few times. The chain is built from TRBV12-3 or TRBV12-4 and TRBJ2-1; TRBD2 is a possible D gene (6 bases). The CDR3 runs 15 residues. The germline V and J ends were trimmed by 2 bases and 0 bases, with 8 bases remaining between them. The CDR3 coding sequence is TGTGCCAGCAGTTTAAACGGGGGCTCCTACAATGAGCAGTTCTTC. Residues: CASSLNGGSYNEQFF.

Ten or more counts support this clonotype. This CDR3 reads CASSARGVHEQFF. CDR3 in DNA: TGTGCCAGCAGCGCTCGGGGAGTCCATGAGCAGTTCTTC. This rearrangement joins TRBV9 to TRBJ2-1; maybe TRBD2 (5 bases). V was shortened by 3 bases and J by 8 bases, with 12 bases between the two germline ends. The CDR3 covers 13 residues. Germline V gene sequence: CDR1 SGDLS, CDR2 YYNGEE.

This clonotype turned up a few times. V is TRBV2 and J is TRBJ2-2; the match to TRBD2 covers 9 bases. Germline CDR1 and CDR2: SNHLY and FYNNEI. The length of the CDR3 is 15 residues. V was clipped by 4 bases and J by 5 bases; unmatched bases: 5. This CDR3 is CASSAGTSLTGELFF. The CDR3 DNA reads as TGTGCCAGCAGTGCAGGGACTAGCTTGACCGGGGAGCTGTTTTTT.

The rearrangement uses TRBV6-5 and TRBJ1-2; unclear D gene. This CDR3 contains 18 residues. Germline V lookup: CDR1 MNHEY, CDR2 SVGAGI. V dropped 0 bases and J dropped 0 bases, with 17 bases sitting between them. The CDR3 here is CASSYSRRVEHSNYGYTF. CDR3 DNA sequence: TGTGCCAGCAGTTACTCGAGGCGCGTGGAGCACTCTAACTATGGCTACACCTTC.

Many counts were recorded for this clonotype. V and J are TRBV20-1 and TRBJ2-7, with TRBD1 matching 7 bases. There are 11 residues in the CDR3. CDR1 DFQATT and CDR2 SNEGSKA come from the germline V gene (reference sequence). Trimming at V came to 2 bases and at J to 10 bases, leaving 5 bases not matched to a gene. The chain's CDR3 is CSARSTGSQYF. As DNA, the CDR3 is TGCAGTGCTAGATCGACAGGGTCCCAGTACTTC.

This chain uses TRBV28 with TRBJ2-7; the match to TRBD2 covers 10 bases. This CDR3 contains 15 residues. Losses at the gene ends were 2 bases for V and 7 bases for J; bases not matched to a gene: 8. Germline CDR1 MDHEN, CDR2 SYDVKM. CDR3 in amino acids: CASSLGASGSWEQYF. The CDR3 bases are TGTGCCAGCAGTTTAGGGGCTAGCGGGAGTTGGGAGCAGTACTTC.

The chain carries TRBV10-3 and TRBJ1-3, with D uncertain. CDR3 length equals 15 residues. V was cut by 2 bases and J by 4 bases, with 12 bases left in between. Germline values: CDR1 ENHRY, CDR2 SYGVKD. The CDR3 bases are TGTGCCATCAGTGAGGGCAGAATCGCGGGAAACACCATATATTTT. This gives the protein CAISEGRIAGNTIYF.

The chain employs TRBV6-1 and TRBJ2-2; TRBD2 is a possible D gene (6 bases). Germline V gene data show CDR1 as MNHNS and CDR2 as SASEGT. V was pared by 6 bases and J by 7 bases, with 18 bases between. The CDR3 length is 15 residues. The CDR3 region is CASSRLASAVGELFF. CDR3 coding DNA: TGTGCCAGCAGCAGACTCGCTAGCGCCGTCGGGGAGCTGTTTTTT.

Ten or more counts support this clonotype. The chain recombines TRBV20-1 with TRBJ2-7; 8 bases align to TRBD2. V was pared by 8 bases and J by 5 bases, with 17 bases of the junction left unmatched. There are 15 residues in the CDR3. Germline values: CDR1 DFQATT, CDR2 SNEGSKA (reference sequence). CDR3 amino acids: CSTGTFSGMGNEQYF. DNA of the CDR3: TGCAGTACTGGGACATTTAGCGGGATGGGGAACGAGCAGTACTTC.